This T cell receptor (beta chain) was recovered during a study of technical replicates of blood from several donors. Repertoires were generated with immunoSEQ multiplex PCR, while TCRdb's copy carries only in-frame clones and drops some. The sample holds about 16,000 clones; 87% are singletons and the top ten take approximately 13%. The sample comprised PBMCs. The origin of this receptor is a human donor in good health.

CDR3 sequence: CASSLADRPGNTIYF. CDR3 DNA: TGTGCCAGCAGCTTAGCAGACAGGCCTGGAAACACCATATATTTT. V is TRBV7-6 and J is TRBJ1-3, with TRBD1 as a possible D gene (6 bases). This CDR3 has 15 residues. Per the germline V gene, CDR1 is SGHVS and CDR2 is FNYEAQ. V was trimmed by 0 bases and J by 2 bases, leaving 8 bases between them.